The entry that follows covers one TCR beta chain sequence. Authors' analysis steps: Amplified reference gene primers provided the basis for estimating nucleated cell counts. Clones were read by immunoSEQ multiplex PCR, and TCRdb kept only the in-frame ones, dropping some. The D gene and trimming were derived from the DNA, and the V and J assignments and clone size from that table. The table records fewer than 200,000 clones, roughly 84% of them present only once. This CDR3 spans 15 amino acids. The junction had 1 base not matched to a gene; V was cut back by 4 bases and J by 3 bases. Germline V gives CDR1 SGHDN, CDR2 FVKESK. The data belong to a study of blood T cell repertoires in COVID-19. As for the study in general: Material from acute and convalescent COVID-19 was sourced from the United States, Italy and Spain. PBMCs, B-cell-depleted T cells, or T cells were the source of the cDNA or gDNA that made up the material.

The TCR sequence derives from a woman over 75 with acute or convalescent COVID-19. Sequenced: peripheral blood. The gene calls are TRBV14 and TRBJ2-2, with 11 bases that match TRBD2. In nucleotides, the CDR3 is TGTGCCAGCAGCCCTAGCGGGGGGTACACCGGGGAGCTGTTTTTT. Residues: CASSPSGGYTGELFF. Together with reference TRBV14 and TRBJ2-2, the CDR3 gives the full variable domain: EAGVTQFPSHSVIEKGQTVTLRCDPISGHDNLYWYRRVMGKEIKFLLHFVKESKQDESGMPNNRFLAERTGGTYSTLKVQPAELEDSGVYFCASSPSGGYTGELFFGEGSRLTVL.